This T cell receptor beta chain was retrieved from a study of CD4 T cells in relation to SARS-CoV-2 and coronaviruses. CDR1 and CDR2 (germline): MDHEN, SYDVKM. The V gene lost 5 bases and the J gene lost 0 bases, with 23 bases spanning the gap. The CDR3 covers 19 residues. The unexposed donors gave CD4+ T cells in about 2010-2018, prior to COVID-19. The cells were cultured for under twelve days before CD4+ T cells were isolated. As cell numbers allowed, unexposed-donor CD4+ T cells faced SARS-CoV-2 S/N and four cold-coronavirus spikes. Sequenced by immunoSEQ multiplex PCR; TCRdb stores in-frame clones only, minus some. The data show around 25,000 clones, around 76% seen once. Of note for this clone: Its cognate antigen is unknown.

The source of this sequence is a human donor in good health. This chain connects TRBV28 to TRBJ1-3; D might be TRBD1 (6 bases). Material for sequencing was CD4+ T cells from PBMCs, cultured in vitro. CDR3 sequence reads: CASSPTGRTIMISGNTIYF. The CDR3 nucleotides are TGTGCCAGCAGTCCGACAGGAAGAACTATAATGATCTCTGGAAACACCATATATTTT.